What follows describes a single T cell receptor beta chain. This sample's time point: newly diagnosed GD, antithyroid drugs for less than 3 months. PBMC RNA served as the TCR library source. To make TCR beta libraries, researchers used iRepertoire HTBI primers and Arm-PCR of CDR3 regions. TCRdb itself ran the multiplex PCR reads through MiXCR, one entry per CDR3 protein. This repertoire shows roughly 380,000 distinct CDR3 sequences, about 16% found once; its top ten account for approximately 21%. CDR3 length equals 14 residues. The ends lost 5 bases at V and 5 bases at J; junction bases unmatched: 8. CDR1 is SGDLS, CDR2 YYNGEE, per germline. This sample stems from a study of regulatory T cells in long-lasting Graves disease.

The sequencing used peripheral blood mononuclear cells (PBMCs), collected at new diagnosis, from a patient treated with antithyroid drugs. The chain couples TRBV9 to TRBJ2-5, with TRBD1 identical over 8 bases. The sequence derives from a female donor with Graves disease. The CDR3 nucleotides read TGTGCCAGCAGTCCGATCAGGGGGCAGGAGACCCAGTACTTC. This encodes CASSPIRGQETQYF.